This entry lists 14 T cell receptor beta chains sequenced from one sample in a study of cytomegalovirus exposure and HLA in healthy donors. The primer mix had 60 Vbeta and 13 Jbeta primers. TCRdb's table, derived via immunoSEQ multiplex PCR, lists solely in-frame clones and lacks some. This sample's table has about 52,000 clones. The sample was PBMCs. Receptors were obtained from a woman aged 55 to 70 in good health and CMV-seropositive.

The chain employs TRBV5-1 and TRBJ1-2, with a tentative D call TRBD1 (6 bases). Trimming took 2 bases from V and 6 from J, leaving 14 bases between them. This CDR3 is 14 amino acids long. CDR1 and CDR2 from the germline V gene are SGHRS and YFSETQ. CDR3 protein: CASSLQGIDDGYTF. The CDR3 DNA is TGCGCCAGCAGCTTACAGGGAATTGACGATGGCTACACCTTC.

This chain joins TRBV11-3 and TRBJ1-2; D is perhaps TRBD1 (6 bases). Germline assignment: CDR1 SGHNT and CDR2 YENEEA. The germline V and J ends were trimmed by 2 bases and 0 bases, with 19 bases remaining between them. The CDR3 contains 18 residues. The CDR3 DNA reads TGTGCCAGCAGCTTAAGTCTCTCAGGGGCCCCTCCTAACTATGGCTACACCTTC. Translating it yields CASSLSLSGAPPNYGYTF.

The J gene is TRBJ1-1, the V gene TRBV28, with TRBD1 as a possible D gene (6 bases). The CDR3 is made up of 14 amino acids. Germline V gene lookup returns CDR1 MDHEN and CDR2 SYDVKM. V was trimmed by 7 bases and J by 0 bases, leaving 12 bases between them. CDR3 region: CASNPGHMNTEAFF. DNA of the CDR3: TGTGCCAGCAATCCGGGACACATGAACACTGAAGCTTTCTTT.

In nucleotides, the CDR3 is TGTGCCAGCAGTCCCACGAGGCAGCAGAACACTGAAGCTTTCTTT. Encoded protein: CASSPTRQQNTEAFF. This chain uses TRBV6-5 with TRBJ1-1; D is ambiguous. Trimming took 5 bases from V and 1 from J, leaving 14 bases between them. CDR1 and CDR2 (germline): MNHEY, SVGAGI. The CDR3 has 15 residues.

The CDR3 sequence: CASSPVLSASNTGELFF. Written as DNA, the CDR3 is TGTGCCAGCTCACCGGTCCTATCTGCCTCGAACACCGGGGAGCTGTTTTTT. The genes are TRBV18 and TRBJ2-2; D gene uncertain. The CDR3 is 17 amino acids. From germline, CDR1 is KGHSH and CDR2 LQKENI. Trimming shortened V by 3 bases and J by 0 bases, and 14 bases separated the two germline ends.

The V gene is TRBV28, the J gene TRBJ2-7, with TRBD2 identical over 9 bases. Germline loops: CDR1 MDHEN, CDR2 SYDVKM. Trimming took 1 base from V and 11 from J; bases not matched to a gene: 6. CDR3 length: 13 amino acids. The CDR3 coding sequence is TGTGCCAGCAGTTTATCTGGCGGGGGGGAGGAGTACTTC. Its protein is CASSLSGGGEEYF.

The chain combines TRBV6-5 with TRBJ2-7; D possibly corresponds to TRBD2 (7 bases). In germline, CDR1 is MNHEY, CDR2 SVGAGI. The V and J ends lost 6 bases and 0 bases respectively, with 15 bases between them. This CDR3 spans 15 amino acids. In nucleotides, the CDR3 is TGTGCCAGCAGCGCCGCGGGGGCCGACTCCTACGAGCAGTACTTC. Amino acid sequence: CASSAAGADSYEQYF.

The chain is built from TRBV13 and TRBJ1-5, with D possibly matching TRBD1 (5 bases). V dropped 4 bases and J dropped 5 bases, with 15 bases sitting between them. The length of the CDR3 is 15 residues. From germline, CDR1 is PRHDT and CDR2 FYEKMQ (reference sequence). The DNA of the CDR3 is TGTGCCAGCAGCTCGGGGGGGGAGGGAGATCAGCCCCAGCATTTT. This translates into CASSSGGEGDQPQHF.

This chain connects TRBV5-6 to TRBJ2-7, with TRBD2 as a possible D gene (5 bases). CDR1 is SGHDT and CDR2 is YYEEEE in the germline V gene. The CDR3 runs 14 residues. V shed 4 bases and J shed 2 bases, with 13 bases lying between them. The CDR3 here is CASSPARRTYEQYF. The DNA for the CDR3 is TGTGCCAGCAGCCCTGCGCGGAGGACCTACGAGCAGTACTTC.

This chain joins TRBV29-1 and TRBJ2-5; 14 bases agree with TRBD2. V was pared by 6 bases and J by 5 bases, with 5 bases of the junction left unmatched. The CDR3 length is 14 residues. CDR1 and CDR2 from the germline V gene are SQVTM and ANQGSEA. The CDR3 loop is CSVGTSGGGETQYF. The CDR3 coding sequence is TGCAGCGTGGGGACTAGCGGGGGTGGGGAGACCCAGTACTTC. Filled out from reference TRBV29-1 and TRBJ2-5, the complete variable domain reads SAVISQKPSRDICQRGTSLTIQCQVDSQVTMMFWYRQQPGQSLTLIATANQGSEATYESGFVIDKFPISRPNLTFSTLTVSNMSPEDSSIYLCSVGTSGGGETQYFGPGTRLLVL.

The chain carries TRBV15 and TRBJ2-5, with 8 positions matching TRBD2. Per the germline V gene, CDR1 is LNHNV and CDR2 is YYDKDF (reference sequence). The CDR3 has 15 residues. V dropped 6 bases and J dropped 2; count of bases not matched to a gene: 8. The CDR3 protein is CATRGTGGPQETQYF. The CDR3 DNA is TGTGCCACCAGGGGTACGGGGGGGCCTCAAGAGACCCAGTACTTC.

This chain links TRBV19 with TRBJ2-7; 9 bases fit TRBD1. This CDR3 region has 16 residues. Germline CDR1 is LNHDA and CDR2 is SQIVND (reference sequence). V dropped 3 bases and J dropped 0; count of bases not matched to a gene: 6. The CDR3: CASSISTGGSSYEQYF. CDR3 nucleotides: TGTGCCAGTAGTATCTCGACAGGGGGTAGCTCCTACGAGCAGTACTTC.

A remark on this clone: Mismatch with germline at one junction end may stem from a read error. The chain has TRBV2 and TRBJ2-1; no clear D. Germline loops: CDR1 SNHLY, CDR2 FYNNEI. The CDR3 runs to 16 residues. The CDR3 here is CASSELPLSSDNEQFF. The CDR3 DNA reads TGTGCCAGCAGTGAACTCCCCTTGAGCTCCGACAATGAGCAGTTCTTC.

The V gene is TRBV6-1, the J gene TRBJ2-1; a weak D match, TRBD1 (6 bases). Trimming took off 8 bases at V and 4 bases at J, with 15 bases between the two ends. There are 14 residues in the CDR3. CDR1 is MNHNS, CDR2 SASEGT, per germline. The CDR3 sequence is CASSRTQGYNEQFF. CDR3 bases: TGTGCCAGCTCTCGTACTCAGGGGTACAATGAGCAGTTCTTC.